The 22 T cell receptor beta chains given below trace back to one sample, sequenced in a study of T cell responses to AZD1222 COVID-19 vaccine listed by TCRdb under 2021. Library preparation used the immunoSEQ multiplex PCR assay. The table was pulled from immuneACCESS by TCRdb, which kept in-frame rearrangements only. Such tables lose some clones; where checked, under half of the loss comes from unresolved V genes, and the rest has no known cause. The sample table contains roughly 170,000 clones; only one count was recorded for approximately 90% of them. Around 3% of the sample is in the top ten clones. Reading the label with the study, this specimen's time point is: baseline before first vaccination. The sample here was peripheral blood, taken on day 0 of AZD1222 vaccination. All receptors come from an adult in good health.

The chain couples TRBV7-6 to TRBJ1-2, with TRBD1 matching 7 bases. CDR3 length equals 14 residues. V lost 1 base, J lost 6 bases, and 5 bases stayed unmatched. The germline V gene encodes CDR1 SGHVS and CDR2 FNYEAQ. CDR3 sequence: CASSLGRGIDGYTF. The CDR3 DNA is TGTGCCAGCAGCTTAGGCAGGGGGATTGATGGCTACACCTTC.

This clone was counted a single time. The chain links TRBV29-1 to TRBJ2-5; 8 bases line up with TRBD1. The germline V gene has CDR1 SQVTM and CDR2 ANQGSEA. The V and J ends lost 1 base and 5 bases, in that order; junction bases with no gene match: 9. CDR3 length: 15 residues. CDR3 coding DNA: TGCAGCGTTGAAGCCCACGGACAGGGAAGGGAGACCCAGTACTTC. The encoded protein is CSVEAHGQGRETQYF.

The rearrangement links TRBV2 to TRBJ2-3, with TRBD2 matching over 10 bases. The CDR3 has 14 residues. Unmatched junction bases numbered 2, after V lost 5 bases and J lost 3 bases. Looked up from germline, CDR1 is SNHLY and CDR2 is FYNNEI. CDR3 region: CASSFSGGTDTQYF. The CDR3 nucleotides read TGTGCCAGCAGTTTTAGCGGGGGGACAGATACGCAGTATTTT.

The chain combines TRBV7-2 with TRBJ2-7; D is possibly TRBD2 (5 bases). Germline values: CDR1 SGHTA, CDR2 FQGNSA. V lost 3 bases and J lost 4, with 10 bases in between. The CDR3 sequence is 13 residues long. CDR3 bases: TGTGCCAGCAGCTTGGTGGAGCGGTACGAGCAGTACTTC. Protein sequence: CASSLVERYEQYF.

The V call is TRBV6-2 or TRBV6-3, the J call TRBJ2-1, with 13 bases aligning to TRBD2. V trimming: 4 bases; J trimming: 5 bases; junction bases outside the gene matches: 2. Looked up from germline, CDR1 is MNHEY and CDR2 is SVGEGT. This CDR3 region has 15 residues. CDR3 sequence reads: CASSSGLAGNNEQFF. The CDR3 nucleotides are TGTGCCAGCAGTTCGGGACTAGCGGGGAACAATGAGCAGTTCTTC.

The chain carries TRBV5-5 and TRBJ1-4; D gene unclear. V lost 2 bases to trimming and J lost 6 bases, with 11 bases between them. Germline V gene sequence: CDR1 SGHKS, CDR2 YYEKEE (reference sequence). This CDR3 has 14 residues. The CDR3 spells CASSLGAGDEKLFF. DNA for the CDR3: TGTGCCAGCAGCTTAGGAGCCGGGGATGAAAAACTGTTTTTT.

The CDR3: CATTLGGNTDTQYF. For the CDR3, the DNA is TGTGCCACCACTTTGGGGGGGAACACAGATACGCAGTATTTT. This chain links TRBV19 with TRBJ2-3; the match to TRBD2 covers 7 bases. Germline-derived CDR1 and CDR2 are LNHDA and SQIVND (reference sequence). This CDR3 region has 14 residues. V was pared by 10 bases and J by 2 bases, with 9 bases of the junction left unmatched.

J is TRBJ1-2 and V is TRBV11-2; 8 bases agree with TRBD1. The CDR3 has 15 amino acids. Germline CDR1 reads SGHAT; CDR2 reads FQNNGV. V shed 5 bases and J 2 bases; nucleotides not matched to a gene: 7. CDR3 in amino acids: CASSTRTGQNYGYTF. The CDR3 DNA sequence: TGTGCCAGCAGCACAAGGACAGGGCAAAACTATGGCTACACCTTC.

This clone appeared once. This chain links TRBV6-5 with TRBJ1-2; 9 positions agree with TRBD1. There are 13 residues in the CDR3. CDR1 is MNHEY and CDR2 is SVGAGI in the germline V gene. After removal of 6 bases from V and 6 bases from J, the junction contained 5 bases not matched to a gene. The CDR3 nucleotides are TGTGCCAGCAGGCTAACAGGGGGCAATGGCTACACCTTC. Its protein product is CASRLTGGNGYTF.

The chain carries TRBV25-1 and TRBJ1-2; TRBD1 might be the D (6 bases). This CDR3 is built from 13 residues. Deletions cut 4 bases from V and 4 bases from J, with 10 bases between. Germline CDR1 and CDR2: MGHDK and SYGVNS. In DNA, the CDR3 is TGTGCCAGCAGTGCCTGGACAGCCTATGGCTACACCTTC. It codes for CASSAWTAYGYTF.

V usage is TRBV13 and J usage is TRBJ1-2, with 10 bases matching TRBD1. The CDR3 loop spans 17 amino acids. CDR1 is PRHDT and CDR2 is FYEKMQ in the germline V gene (reference sequence). Unmatched junction bases numbered 12, after V lost 5 bases and J lost 3 bases. The CDR3 DNA reads as TGTGCCAGCAGCGATGGGACAGGGGTAGGTTGGGACTATGGCTACACCTTC. This codes for CASSDGTGVGWDYGYTF.

The chain couples TRBV2 to TRBJ1-4; unclear D gene. The V end lost 0 bases, the J end lost 8 bases, and 1 base lay between the germline ends. The CDR3 is 11 residues long. Germline CDR1 is SNHLY and CDR2 is FYNNEI. CDR3 region: CASSEAEKLFF. The CDR3 bases are TGTGCCAGCAGTGAAGCCGAAAAACTGTTTTTT.

This chain links TRBV7-6 with TRBJ1-3; D remains unclear. Trimming stripped 1 base from V and 3 bases from J, with 10 bases between. Germline V lookup: CDR1 SGHVS, CDR2 FNYEAQ. The CDR3 has 15 amino acids. Here the CDR3 DNA reads TGTGCCAGCAGCTTAGGCCCGCAGGTTGGAAACACCATATATTTT. The encoded protein is CASSLGPQVGNTIYF. Filled out from reference TRBV7-6 and TRBJ1-3, the complete variable domain reads GAGVSQSPRYKVTKRGQDVALRCDPISGHVSLYWYRQALGQGPEFLTYFNYEAQQDKSGLPNDRFSAERPEGSISTLTIQRTEQRDSAMYRCASSLGPQVGNTIYFGEGSWLTVV.

This chain connects TRBV19 to TRBJ2-5; D is ambiguous. V lost 1 base and J 4 bases, leaving 7 bases between the germline ends. CDR3 size: 13 residues. Germline V gene lookup returns CDR1 LNHDA and CDR2 SQIVND (reference sequence). CDR3: CASSIGPLETQYF. Here the CDR3 DNA reads TGTGCCAGTAGTATAGGGCCCCTAGAGACCCAGTACTTC. Full variable domain (outside the CDR3, taken from reference TRBV19 and TRBJ2-5): DGGITQSPKYLFRKEGQNVTLSCEQNLNHDAMYWYRQDPGQGLRLIYYSQIVNDFQKGDIAEGYSVSREKKESFPLTVTSAQKNPTAFYLCASSIGPLETQYFGPGTRLLVL.

The chain carries TRBV24-1 and TRBJ2-1; possibly TRBD1 or TRBD2 for D (5 bases each). The CDR3 consists of 15 residues. Trimming took 3 bases from V and 4 from J, leaving 12 bases between them. The germline V gene encodes CDR1 KGHDR and CDR2 SFDVKD. Here the CDR3 reads CATSDRGGIYNEQFF. The CDR3 coding sequence is TGTGCCACCAGTGATCGTGGGGGAATATACAATGAGCAGTTCTTC.

The chain uses TRBV19 and TRBJ2-6, with TRBD1 matching 9 bases. This CDR3 comprises 16 residues. CDR1 is LNHDA and CDR2 is SQIVND in the germline V gene (reference sequence). Trimming took 8 bases from V and 2 from J; bases not matched to a gene: 7. CDR3 DNA: TGTGCCAGTGTCTACAGGGGGCAAACTGGGGCCAACGTCCTGACTTTC. This gives the protein CASVYRGQTGANVLTF.

J is TRBJ2-7 and V is TRBV7-2; D may be TRBD2 (7 bases). Germline-derived CDR1 and CDR2 are SGHTA and FQGNSA. The V and J ends lost 1 base and 4 bases respectively, with 11 bases between them. The CDR3 has 14 amino acids. The DNA of the CDR3 is TGTGCCAGCAGCTTAGACGGGGGGCGATACGAGCAGTACTTC. Translating it yields CASSLDGGRYEQYF.

Of note for this clone: Its ends do not fully match the called genes, so a read error is possible. The CDR3 nucleotides are TGTGCCAGCGGTGAAACACAGAGGGGCAATCAGCCCCAGCATTTT. It is translated as CASGETQRGNQPQHF. This chain uses TRBV6-1 with TRBJ1-5; D is unclear. Germline lookup yields CDR1 MNHNS and CDR2 SASEGT. The CDR3 is made up of 15 amino acids.

About this clone: Germline and junction disagree at one end, which may indicate a read error. The chain couples TRBV6-1 to TRBJ2-3, with D unresolved. Germline V lookup: CDR1 MNHNS, CDR2 SASEGT. The CDR3 spans 14 residues. The chain's CDR3 is CASSEGLFTDTQYF. DNA of the CDR3: TGTGCCAGCAGCGAAGGGCTATTCACAGATACGCAGTATTTT.

The chain employs TRBV7-6 and TRBJ1-2; maybe TRBD1 (6 bases). Trimming shortened V by 5 bases and J by 0 bases, and 13 bases separated the two germline ends. The CDR3 runs to 15 residues. Germline assignment: CDR1 SGHVS and CDR2 FNYEAQ. Written as DNA, the CDR3 is TGTGCCAGCAGCCCTGCGGCAGGGGCTAACTATGGCTACACCTTC. This gives the protein CASSPAAGANYGYTF.

The chain links TRBV16 to TRBJ2-7, with TRBD1 matching over 9 bases. Germline values: CDR1 KGHSY, CDR2 FQNENV. The CDR3 has 16 amino acids. With V trimmed by 4 bases and J by 5 bases, 12 bases remained unmatched. CDR3 in DNA: TGTGCCAGCAGCCCCCTCCCCGGGACAGGGCAGGACGAGCAGTACTTC. This codes for CASSPLPGTGQDEQYF.

As DNA, the CDR3 is TGTGCCAGCAGTGAAGGACAATCCGGGGGGACTGAAGCTTTCTTT. Its protein product is CASSEGQSGGTEAFF. This rearrangement joins TRBV6-1 to TRBJ1-1, with TRBD1 as a possible D gene (5 bases). V dropped 1 base and J dropped 5 bases, with 14 bases sitting between them. Germline V gene lookup returns CDR1 MNHNS and CDR2 SASEGT. The CDR3 extends over 15 amino acids.